The entry below gives a single T cell receptor beta chain sequence along with its context. The data were obtained in a study of T cells of healthy individuals. The CDR3 extends over 14 amino acids. V gave up 0 bases and J gave up 2 bases, with 5 bases separating them. Germline assignment: CDR1 LGHNA and CDR2 YSLEER. TCRdb recomputed calls from the 5' RACE reads with MiXCR, one row per CDR3 protein. This table has more than 85,000 distinct CDR3 sequences, approximately 15% appearing once. The clonotype comes from a human donor in good health. The rearrangement joins TRBV4-3 to TRBJ1-3; a possible D gene is TRBD1 (5 bases). The DNA for the CDR3 is TGCGCCAGCAGCCAAGACAGGGCTGGAAACACCATATATTTT. Its translation: CASSQDRAGNTIYF.